The TCR beta chain under discussion was sequenced for a study of T cells in Graves' hyperthyroidism and ophthalmopathy. V shed 3 bases and J shed 4 bases, with 13 bases lying between them. Germline-derived CDR1 and CDR2 are SGHDT and YYEEEE. CDR3 length: 14 amino acids. Template material for amplifying TCR beta CDR3 regions consisted of RNA transcripts. RT-PCR in the first round (using the HTBI primer set) targeted the TCR CDR3. Using its own MiXCR run on the multiplex PCR reads, TCRdb lists one record per CDR3 protein. The sample carries fewer than 500,000 distinct CDR3 sequences, roughly 14% recorded once. The study's findings and limits: Before onset, ophthalmopathy was predicted by the model a median approximately 6.7 months earlier.

Ophthalmopathy cases scored 3 or more on the Clinical Activity Score and 4 or more on NOSPECS grade, with duration below 3 months. Researchers barred patients who had uncontrolled infection, other autoimmune disease, pregnancy or lactation. PBMCs were collected from an approximately 10 ml volume of fresh peripheral blood. This clonotype has ten or more counts. The antigen is undetermined. Sequenced: blood. V usage is TRBV5-6 and J usage is TRBJ1-2; D gene ambiguous. This receptor was obtained from a man aged 18-30 years with Graves' ophthalmopathy. In DNA, the CDR3 is TGTGCCAGCAGCTCCTACGGAGAAGGCTATGGCTACACCTTC. It codes for CASSSYGEGYGYTF.